The entry that follows covers one T cell receptor (beta chain) sequence. Germline-derived CDR1 and CDR2 are SGHTA and FQGNSA. V was trimmed by 6 bases and J by 7 bases, leaving 16 bases between them. CDR3 length: 13 residues. The data originate from a study of blood T cells in healthy people across ages. Alongside a J-beta primer mix, a sample-barcoded 5' primer served in a second PCR lasting roughly 6 to 11 cycles. TCRdb analysed the 5' RACE reads with MiXCR anew, one entry per CDR3 protein. The table includes hundreds of thousands of distinct CDR3 sequences, around 48% detected once. This receptor was identified in an older woman in good health. The sample taken for sequencing was blood. The rearrangement uses TRBV7-2 and TRBJ2-7; tentative D call: TRBD1 (6 bases). CDR3 DNA: TGTGCCAGCAGTGCTACAGGGTTCACAGAGCAGTACTTC. This sequence encodes CASSATGFTEQYF.